This T cell receptor (beta chain) was sequenced in a study of shared clonotypes between healthy human individuals. Profiled with immunoSEQ multiplex PCR; TCRdb holds only in-frame clones, not every one. The sample includes some 1.5 million clones, around 98% seen only once; the top ten take about 0.45%. As concerns this clone: Its antigen remains unknown.

Study-wide points: There were few donors, and this limited the genetic and exposure-history diversity represented. The researchers took only blood, and tissue repertoires probably look different.

V dropped 5 bases and J dropped 13; count of bases not matched to a gene: 6. The CDR3 has 13 amino acids. The germline gives CDR1 MNHNS, CDR2 SASEGT. This TCR derives from a man aged 25 to 40 in good health. Material for sequencing was naive CD4+ T cells sorted from blood. Subset: CD45RA+ positively selected. The rearrangement joins TRBV6-1 to TRBJ1-4, with 11 nucleotides matching TRBD1. CDR3 region: CASSWDRGGRLFF. CDR3 DNA sequence: TGTGCCAGCAGTTGGGACAGGGGGGGGAGACTGTTTTTT.